This T cell receptor (beta chain) was sequenced during a study of cytomegalovirus exposure and HLA in healthy donors (dated by TCRdb to the late 2010s). Regarding the study in general: According to an earlier analysis of a few hundred of the donors, 150 million to 200 million T cells yielded 95 million to 140 million unique TCR beta sequences and about 300 Gb of sequence data. Donor age, sex, ethnicity and CMV serostatus were collected together with the repertoire data. Several DR-DQ haplotypes were handled as single units for association and clustering because linkage in the cohort was strong. Class I and class II HLA loci were covered by the typing at four-digit resolution. In the later analysis, no new phenotypic data were used to find candidate immune exposures; instead, reliance was placed on TCR beta sequences and their occurrence across donors. A later genetic analysis took genome-wide SNP genotypes for about 55% of the 666 donors and used that subset as a discovery cohort. Typing coverage differed by locus: A, B, C, DRB1 and DQB1 were typed in roughly 620-630 donors, DQA1 in about 550, DPA1 in roughly 590, and DPB1 in about 450. An early release that covered more than 550 HLA-typed donors contained 300 to 350 gigabases of sequencing data and about 93 million unique TCR sequences. On average, roughly 240,000 unique TCR beta nucleotide sequences were sequenced per donor among roughly 430 genotyped donors of the cohort, with roughly 18% of those sequences being non-productive. An earlier analysis of around 580 of the donors used high-throughput TCR beta sequencing to judge whether each TCR beta V gene segment behaved as functional or pseudogenic. The T cell repertoires of some 700 subjects were profiled by immunosequencing and related to cytomegalovirus serostatus. The study was designed to test whether signatures of past pathogen exposure could be identified by cataloging public T cell receptors. In addition to the first cohort of around 670 subjects, a separate validation cohort of approximately 110 different subjects was used. Among the roughly 390 genotyped donors, 81% belonged to the genetic ancestry cluster associated with self-reported Caucasian donors. In a later analysis, previously published TCR beta repertoires from fewer than 750 donors were re-analyzed and high-resolution HLA genotyping was added so that TCR occurrence patterns could be studied. High-throughput TCR immunosequencing, statistical association of individual TCRs with disease status, and machine learning were combined to predict cytomegalovirus infection status. Every discovery cohort repertoire had been produced on one sequencing platform.

A word on this clone: No cognate antigen has been identified for it. No qualities accompany the bases; no much larger clone lies one base away.

In total, approximately 690 healthy bone marrow donors made up the cohort. At the time of sampling, all cohort members were nominally healthy, though unrecorded immune exposures were likely present. The donor was CMV seronegative and was included in the group of over 300 seronegative cohort members. Each donor provided a peripheral blood sample, and peripheral blood mononuclear cells were used for TCR beta sequencing. Genomic DNA extraction from the blood cell samples was performed with the Qiagen DNeasy Blood Extraction Kit. Overall results and qualifications from the work: A later analysis found that TCR association rates varied across HLA loci, with DRB1 alleles showing the most associated TCRs and HLA-C alleles the fewest. The only immune exposure information available for the cohort was CMV serostatus. Specific HLA alleles were associated with 18,000 or so TCR beta sequences at a false discovery rate of 0.05 in a later analysis. A group of highly shared sequence variants was considered likely to be a technical artifact of the sequencing pipeline. A further reported finding was that TCR beta sequences accurately predicted the HLA-A and HLA-B alleles for most subjects in the first cohort. In a later analysis, HLA-associated TCR beta chains showed more clonal expansion and lower generation probabilities than non-associated chains that were equally common. Several of the top co-occurrence clusters appeared to be linked to parvovirus B19, influenza, CMV and Epstein-Barr virus, according to a later analysis. Some 15 rarely observed V segments, including chromosome 9 orphons, were excluded from the earlier analysis of several hundred of the donors because counts were too low. The study gave a list of under 200 TCR beta chains associated with cytomegalovirus. While some public TCRs were present in many individuals, most TCR sequences turned up only very rarely across donors. Cytomegalovirus status was reported to be diagnosed by the classifier with high specificity and sensitivity in both the original and validation cohorts. Correlated functional status among segregating V segments might be attributable to linkage disequilibrium, but an unknown experimental factor could not be ruled out. The authors suggested that the approach could potentially be generalized to other disease states and immunological phenotypes. Strong co-occurrence of HLA alleles, especially DR and DQ, made assigning TCR associations to individual alleles difficult. A later genetic analysis reported fewer N-insertions in productive TCRs among donors in an Asian-associated ancestry cluster than the approximately 700-donor mean. An association between a missense DCLRE1C variant and V-gene and J-gene trimming of TCR beta chains was found in a later genetic analysis and replicated in an independent cohort. Sequencing depth was assumed to be roughly uniform across donors in the presence/absence analyses, though that assumption may not hold. Three of the identified cytomegalovirus-associated TCR beta chains were confirmed in vitro to be specific for cytomegalovirus antigens. Because some donors lacked HLA typing at each locus, the association tests relied only on the typed subset. In an earlier analysis of a few hundred of the donors, most TCR beta V segments were observed in productive rearrangements about 87% or about 30% of the time, broadly matching IMGT annotations. Some IMGT-functional V segments, including TRBV6-2 and TRBV6-3, could not be told apart with the 87-base-pair reads, so those segments were excluded. Most CMV-associated TCR beta chains appeared to be HLA-restricted in a later analysis, and the HLA associations seemed to be driven largely by CMV exposure. In this cohort, only TCR beta chains were sequenced, and detectable features were limited by the absence of alpha or paired-chain data.

The library was produced with the immunoSEQ multiplex PCR assay. For the multiplex PCR, a mixture combining 60 forward primers for TCR Vbeta segments and 13 reverse primers for TCR Jbeta segments was used. A multiplex PCR assay on genomic DNA amplified the CDR3 region of rearranged TCR beta genes. The Illumina HiSeq System was used to sequence the amplified TCR beta libraries as 87-base-pair reads. Per the authors' processing: Across the 600 to 700 repertoires, a later analysis counted 75 million to 90 million unique TCR beta chains, some 11 million of which were shared by at least two donors. Raw reads were error-corrected and collapsed into unique sequences with a nearest-neighbor algorithm that merged closely related sequences to remove PCR and sequencing errors. Alignment of CDR3 sequences to IMGT reference sequences was used to assign V, D and J gene segments. For a sequence to be retained, at least a six-nucleotide match to both a V gene segment and a J gene segment was required. Rearrangements were classified as productive when the CDR3 lacked stop codons and remained in frame with V and J, and all other rearrangements were classified as non-productive. Following IMGT convention, CDR3 was defined as the stretch from the second conserved V-encoded cysteine to the conserved J-encoded phenylalanine. The earlier analysis of 550 to 650 of the donors excluded any sequence lacking an unambiguous match to a single V gene segment. An earlier analysis of approximately 590 of the donors called V segments functional above 56.7% productive rearrangements and segregating when the between-donor standard deviation exceeded 5%. A statistical classification framework was developed to diagnose cytomegalovirus status using the catalog of TCR beta chain sequences. In a later analysis, V and J genes were assigned by comparing TCR nucleotide sequences against IMGT/GENE-DB human TR gene sequences. In a later analysis, CDR3 sequences and most-parsimonious VDJ recombination scenarios were assigned using the TCRdist pipeline. In a later analysis, each TCR beta chain was defined by its CDR3 amino acid sequence together with its V-gene family, and reads lacking a unique V-gene family were excluded. To address suspected cross-contamination and a sequencing artifact, a later analysis removed a few hundred highly shared, low-generation-probability nucleotide sequences. In a later analysis, a clonal expansion index for each public chain was calculated from normalized within-repertoire ranks of inferred template counts. In a later analysis, generation probabilities were computed using a VDJ recombination model fitted to out-of-frame rearrangements, and the results were checked against IGoR. In a later analysis, TCR-TCR, TCR-HLA and TCR-CMV co-occurrence was scored with hypergeometric tests, and a repertoire-size bias correction was applied to TCR pairs. In a later analysis, false discovery rates were estimated by permuting HLA or CMV assignments 20 times. A later analysis grouped co-occurring TCRs with DBSCAN, adding TCRdist sequence similarity when clustering within HLA-allele-positive subsets. Repertoires with fewer than 30,000 or more than 120,000 public chains were left out of co-occurrence clustering, as were five repertoires with anomalous nucleotide sharing. The clones in this table, taken by TCRdb from immuneACCESS, are in-frame only. Not every clone is retained; where verified, under half of the shortfall comes from an unresolved V gene, and the cause of the rest is unknown. V and J calls and clone size come straight from that table; D and trimming were deduced from the DNA. This sample comprises 95,000 to 110,000 clones, over 70% of them detected only once. The ten largest clones take up around 2.3% of the sample.

The CDR3 spans 13 residues, from the cysteine through the phenylalanine. This entry keeps only the CDR3 DNA: 39 bases, framed from base 1. The germline V gene sets CDR1 to SNHLY and CDR2 to FYNNEI. V is shortened by 4 bases, J by 4 bases, and the region joining them spans 8 bases. This receptor chain uses TRBV2 and TRBJ1-5; D gene: possibly TRBD1, on 6 matching bases. Sample: PBMCs. The TCR comes from a man aged 30 to 45 in good health and CMV-seronegative. The sequence in DNA is TGTGCCAGCAGTGTGACAGGTAATCAGCCCCAGCATTTT. Its translation reads: CASSVTGNQPQHF. The full variable domain, with segments outside the CDR3 supplied by the reference TRBV2 and TRBJ1-5 proteins, appears as EPEVTQTPSHQVTQMGQEVILRCVPISNHLYFYWYRQILGQKVEFLVSFYNNEISEKSEIFDDQFSVERPDGSNFTLKIRSTKLEDSAMYFCASSVTGNQPQHFGDGTRLSIL.